The 21 T cell receptor beta chains below all came from one sample that was sequenced in a study of radiotherapy plus CTLA-4 blockade in lung cancer. Libraries were prepared by immunoSEQ multiplex PCR; TCRdb keeps only in-frame clonotypes and omits some of them. The data contain 78,000 or so clones, around 87% of them singletons. Sequenced material: peripheral blood, taken from a patient treated with radiotherapy plus ipilimumab. The receptors were sampled from a human donor with non-small cell lung cancer who had stable disease on radiotherapy plus ipilimumab.

This clone was recorded once. V usage is TRBV28 and J usage is TRBJ2-1; 7 nucleotides line up with TRBD2. The V and J ends lost 3 bases and 8 bases, in that order; junction bases with no gene match: 4. This CDR3 region has 13 residues. CDR1 is MDHEN, CDR2 SYDVKM, per germline. The CDR3, as DNA: TGTGCCAGCAGTTTGGGGGGGGTCGATGAGCAGTTCTTC. Translated, it gives CASSLGGVDEQFF. The entire variable domain, with the rest obtained from reference TRBV28 and TRBJ2-1, is as follows: DVKVTQSSRYLVKRTGEKVFLECVQDMDHENMFWYRQDPGLGLRLIYFSYDVKMKEKGDIPEGYSVSREKKERFSLILESASTNQTSMYLCASSLGGVDEQFFGPGTRLTVL.

This chain uses TRBV30 with TRBJ1-1, with 12 positions matching TRBD1. The ends lost 4 bases at V and 5 bases at J; junction bases unmatched: 2. Germline V lookup: CDR1 GTSNPN, CDR2 SVGIG (reference sequence). The CDR3 runs to 13 residues. CDR3 bases: TGTGCCTGGAAGGGACAGGGGGCGACTGAAGCTTTCTTT. Translating it yields CAWKGQGATEAFF. Full variable domain (rest looked up from reference TRBV30 and TRBJ1-1): SQTIHQWPATLVQPVGSPLSLECTVEGTSNPNLYWYRQAAGRGLQLLFYSVGIGQISSEVPQNLSASRPQDRQFILSSKKLLLSDSGFYLCAWKGQGATEAFFGQGTRLTVV.

This sequence joins TRBV5-1 and TRBJ2-1, with 10 bases aligning to TRBD1. CDR3 size: 14 residues. Germline CDR1 and CDR2: SGHRS and YFSETQ. Germline trimming cut 2 bases from V and 8 bases from J; bases unmatched to any gene: 4. CDR3 region: CASSLGQGVYEQFF. CDR3 sequence (DNA): TGCGCCAGCAGCTTAGGACAGGGGGTGTATGAGCAGTTCTTC.

The count of this clone is one. The V and J genes are TRBV27 and TRBJ2-7; no clear D. Per the germline V gene, CDR1 is MNHEY and CDR2 is SMNVEV (reference sequence). The CDR3 runs 14 residues. With 8 bases removed from V and 3 bases from J, the gap between germline ends came to 17 bases. The CDR3 is CASSTPPNYYEQYF. The CDR3 region has the DNA TGTGCCAGCTCTACTCCCCCTAACTACTACGAGCAGTACTTC.

This chain uses TRBV7-8 with TRBJ2-1; possible D gene TRBD2, 6 bases. The germline V gene has CDR1 SGHVS and CDR2 FQNEAQ. The V and J ends lost 1 base and 0 bases respectively, with 10 bases between them. CDR3 size: 16 residues. The DNA for the CDR3 is TGTGCCAGCAGCTTAGTCTTCGGGAGCTCCTACAATGAGCAGTTCTTC. Its translation: CASSLVFGSSYNEQFF.

The rearrangement uses TRBV7-8 and TRBJ2-1; 9 nucleotides match TRBD2. The junction had 3 bases not matched to a gene; V was cut back by 3 bases and J by 6 bases. The CDR3 totals 14 residues. Germline lookup yields CDR1 SGHVS and CDR2 FQNEAQ. CDR3 in DNA: TGTGCCAGCAGCTTCGCGGGAGGGGGCAATGAGCAGTTCTTC. Translating gives CASSFAGGGNEQFF.

The chain joins TRBV11-2 to TRBJ1-3; D is perhaps TRBD1 (6 bases). This CDR3 is 13 amino acids long. Germline-derived CDR1 and CDR2 are SGHAT and FQNNGV. V was clipped by 7 bases and J by 8 bases, with 15 bases between them. The CDR3 DNA reads TGTGCCAGCACCCTATCAGGGGCTGACACCATATATTTT. Encoded protein: CASTLSGADTIYF.

The chain joins TRBV28 to TRBJ2-1; D might be TRBD1 (7 bases). V lost 3 bases and J 6 bases, leaving 15 bases between the germline ends. CDR1 and CDR2 (germline): MDHEN, SYDVKM. This CDR3 is built from 15 residues. CDR3 sequence (DNA): TGTGCCAGCAGTTTTCAGGGGGGTATTGTCAATGAGCAGTTCTTC. It specifies CASSFQGGIVNEQFF.

This rearrangement joins TRBV4-1 to TRBJ2-7; 7 nucleotides match TRBD2. The CDR3 totals 15 residues. V lost 0 bases, J lost 2 bases, and 4 bases stayed unmatched. CDR1 MGHRA and CDR2 YSYEKL come from the germline V gene. CDR3 residues: CASSQDWRGTYEQYF. In DNA form, the CDR3 reads TGCGCCAGCAGCCAAGACTGGCGGGGGACCTACGAGCAGTACTTC.

In DNA form, the CDR3 reads TGTGCCAGCAGTCCGGTGGACGAGCAGTACTTC. This sequence encodes CASSPVDEQYF. This chain links TRBV2 with TRBJ2-7, with D uncertain. Trimming left V 5 bases short and J 5 bases short, with 7 bases between. CDR3 size: 11 residues. Germline assignment: CDR1 SNHLY and CDR2 FYNNEI.

The rearrangement joins TRBV14 to TRBJ2-7; the D gene is possibly TRBD1 (6 bases). The CDR3 sequence is 12 residues long. CDR1 and CDR2 (germline): SGHDN, FVKESK. V gave up 6 bases and J gave up 3 bases, with 9 bases separating them. CDR3 region: CASSDRFYEQYF. DNA of the CDR3: TGTGCCAGCAGTGACAGGTTCTACGAGCAGTACTTC.

The genes are TRBV7-9 and TRBJ2-5; perhaps TRBD2 as D (6 bases). There are 13 residues in the CDR3. V lost 5 bases and J 2 bases, leaving 9 bases between the germline ends. CDR1 and CDR2 from the germline V gene are SEHNR and FQNEAQ (reference sequence). CDR3 DNA: TGTGCCAGCAGCCCTGCGGGGCAAGAGACCCAGTACTTC. This codes for CASSPAGQETQYF.

This chain uses TRBV6-1 with TRBJ2-5; a weak D match, TRBD2 (5 bases). This CDR3 has 13 residues. CDR1 is MNHNS, CDR2 SASEGT, per germline. The V end lost 8 bases, the J end lost 5 bases, and 15 bases lay between the germline ends. The CDR3 nucleotides are TGTGCCAGCGCCTTGAGTCTAGCCGAGACCCAGTACTTC. It codes for CASALSLAETQYF.

The chain employs TRBV4-2 and TRBJ1-2, with TRBD1 identical over 10 bases. The CDR3 is made up of 16 amino acids. V shed 1 base and J 4 bases; nucleotides not matched to a gene: 6. Germline CDR1 LGHNA, CDR2 YNFKEQ. The DNA for the CDR3 is TGTGCCAGCAGCCAAGGGGGGACAGGGGCTTCCTATGGCTACACCTTC. Translating it yields CASSQGGTGASYGYTF.

The rearrangement uses TRBV27 and TRBJ2-7, with 9 bases aligning to TRBD1. Germline CDR1 is MNHEY and CDR2 is SMNVEV (reference sequence). After removal of 3 bases from V and 3 bases from J, the junction contained 9 bases not matched to a gene. This CDR3 contains 16 residues. CDR3 region: CASSFSVRDRDYEQYF. CDR3 nucleotide sequence: TGTGCCAGCAGTTTTTCCGTCCGGGACAGGGACTACGAGCAGTACTTC.

The CDR3 DNA follows: TGTGCCAGCAGTCCCGACTCGATCTTCCTTCTTAGCAATCAGCCCCAGCATTTT. It specifies CASSPDSIFLLSNQPQHF. The V call is TRBV7-3, the J call TRBJ1-5; D uncertain. Trimming removed 6 bases at V and 0 bases at J, with 21 bases between. Per the germline V gene, CDR1 is SGHTA and CDR2 is FQGTGA. The CDR3 length is 18 residues.

The chain carries TRBV28 and TRBJ1-2, with TRBD1 as a possible D gene (6 bases). CDR1 is MDHEN, CDR2 SYDVKM, per germline. CDR3 length equals 14 residues. Trimming cost V 5 bases and J 8 bases, with 18 bases left between them. CDR3 region: CASSQPRGREGYTF. Here the CDR3 DNA reads TGTGCCAGCAGTCAACCCCGGGGGCGAGAAGGCTACACCTTC.

CDR3: CASSPQVAESSNQPQHF. CDR3 nucleotide sequence: TGTGCCAGCAGCCCCCAGGTAGCGGAGAGTAGCAATCAGCCCCAGCATTTT. The chain is built from TRBV7-9 and TRBJ1-5; D unresolved. Germline V lookup: CDR1 SEHNR, CDR2 FQNEAQ (reference sequence). The V end lost 5 bases, the J end lost 0 bases, and 17 bases lay between the germline ends. The length of the CDR3 is 17 residues.

V is TRBV7-3 and J is TRBJ2-1, with a weak D call TRBD2 (6 bases). V lost 8 bases, J lost 6 bases, and 14 bases lay in between. The CDR3 is made up of 13 amino acids. Looked up from germline, CDR1 is SGHTA and CDR2 is FQGTGA. CDR3 DNA: TGTGCCAGCTCGGAGCGGAGGGGCAATGAGCAGTTCTTC. Translating gives CASSERRGNEQFF.

V is TRBV7-9 and J is TRBJ2-7; 7 nucleotides line up with TRBD2. The CDR3 totals 13 residues. Trimming took 1 base from V and 7 from J; bases not matched to a gene: 4. Germline V gene sequence: CDR1 SEHNR, CDR2 FQNEAQ (reference sequence). The CDR3 coding sequence is TGTGCCAGCAGCTTAGGGCCGGGGGGAGAGCAGTACTTC. This codes for CASSLGPGGEQYF.

The V call is TRBV2, the J call TRBJ2-3, with a possible D match to TRBD2 (5 bases). Trimming left V 5 bases short and J 0 bases short, with 9 bases between. Germline CDR1 is SNHLY and CDR2 is FYNNEI. The CDR3 is 14 amino acids. In DNA, the CDR3 is TGTGCCAGCAGTCGTCAGCGGAGCACAGATACGCAGTATTTT. Residues: CASSRQRSTDTQYF.